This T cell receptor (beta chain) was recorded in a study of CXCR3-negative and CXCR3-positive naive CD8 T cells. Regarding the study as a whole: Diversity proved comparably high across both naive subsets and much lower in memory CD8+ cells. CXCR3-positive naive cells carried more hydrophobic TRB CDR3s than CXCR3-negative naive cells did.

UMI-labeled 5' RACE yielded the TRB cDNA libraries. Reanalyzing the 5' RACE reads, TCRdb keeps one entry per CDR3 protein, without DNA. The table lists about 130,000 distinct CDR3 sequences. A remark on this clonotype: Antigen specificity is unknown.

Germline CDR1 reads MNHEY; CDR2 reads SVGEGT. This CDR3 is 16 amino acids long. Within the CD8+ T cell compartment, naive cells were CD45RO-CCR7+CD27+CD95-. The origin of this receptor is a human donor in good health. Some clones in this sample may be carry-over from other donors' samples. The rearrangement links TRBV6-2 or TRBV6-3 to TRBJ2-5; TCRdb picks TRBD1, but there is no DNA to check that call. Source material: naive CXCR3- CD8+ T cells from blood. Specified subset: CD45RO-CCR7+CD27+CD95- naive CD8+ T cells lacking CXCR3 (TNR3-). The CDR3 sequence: CASSYSLTVGQETQYF.